The present T cell receptor beta chain was sequenced within a study of cytomegalovirus exposure and HLA in healthy donors. Clones were sequenced by immunoSEQ multiplex PCR, and TCRdb holds only the in-frame ones, with some missing. The sample lists 150,000 to 200,000 clones; around 84% were seen once. Of note for this clone: The antigen remains undetermined.

Germline CDR1 is SGHAT and CDR2 is FQDESV (reference sequence). The CDR3 has 14 amino acids. V shed 2 bases and J shed 3 bases, with 11 bases lying between them. Regarding the study as a whole: Cytomegalovirus status was reportedly diagnosed by the classifier with high specificity and sensitivity. The study designated 150 to 200 TCR beta chains cytomegalovirus-associated.

This clonotype was obtained from a young man in good health and CMV-seropositive. This chain joins TRBV11-1 and TRBJ2-7; D is perhaps TRBD2 (5 bases). Sequenced sample: PBMCs. CDR3 nucleotides: TGTGCCAGCAGCTTAAATGACTACCTCTACGAGCAGTACTTC. Translated, it gives CASSLNDYLYEQYF. The variable domain in full, with the rest retrieved from reference TRBV11-1 and TRBJ2-7, is EAEVAQSPRYKITEKSQAVAFWCDPISGHATLYWYRQILGQGPELLVQFQDESVVDDSQLPKDRFSAERLKGVDSTLKIQPAELGDSAMYLCASSLNDYLYEQYFGPGTRLTVT.